These 12 T cell receptor beta chains were sequenced from one sample in a study of T cell responses to AZD1222 COVID-19 vaccine. Here immunoSEQ multiplex PCR was the method, and the copy in TCRdb shows in-frame clones only, minus some. This table holds tens of thousands of clones, approximately 86% found once. Sample: peripheral blood, taken 28 days after the second AZD1222 dose. The source is an adult who received the AZD1222 COVID-19 vaccine.

The chain is built from TRBV11-2 and TRBJ2-5; 8 bases align to TRBD2. Per the germline V gene, CDR1 is SGHAT and CDR2 is FQNNGV. The CDR3 runs 16 residues. Losses at the gene ends were 6 bases for V and 1 base for J; bases not matched to a gene: 10. The CDR3: CASSSGAGARQETQYF. For the CDR3, the DNA is TGTGCCAGCAGTTCGGGAGCGGGGGCTCGCCAAGAGACCCAGTACTTC.

The chain employs TRBV28 and TRBJ1-1, with TRBD1 as a possible D gene (6 bases). The CDR3 length is 11 residues. Trimming pared 4 bases from V and 11 bases from J, leaving 11 bases between. Germline lookup yields CDR1 MDHEN and CDR2 SYDVKM. DNA of the CDR3: TGTGCCAGCAGTTACAGGGTCTATGCTTTCTTT. Translation: CASSYRVYAFF.

The chain couples TRBV30 to TRBJ1-4; D call uncertain. V lost 0 bases and J lost 5, with 13 bases in between. CDR1 and CDR2 (germline): GTSNPN, SVGIG (reference sequence). The CDR3 sequence is 15 residues long. The CDR3 spells CAWSVAQARNEKLFF. In nucleotides, the CDR3 is TGTGCCTGGAGTGTCGCCCAGGCACGAAATGAAAAACTGTTTTTT.

This clone was seen a single time. This sequence joins TRBV7-6 and TRBJ2-3; unclear D gene. The CDR3 is made up of 13 amino acids. CDR1 SGHVS and CDR2 FNYEAQ come from the germline V gene. With 4 bases removed from V and 6 bases from J, the gap between germline ends came to 11 bases. The DNA of the CDR3 is TGTGCCAGCAGCTCCTCCTTTCGTGATACGCAGTATTTT. It codes for CASSSSFRDTQYF.

The J gene is TRBJ2-1, the V gene TRBV6-5; D call uncertain. Trimming removed 0 bases from V and 3 bases from J, with 12 bases in between. The CDR3 contains 16 residues. Looked up from germline, CDR1 is MNHEY and CDR2 is SVGAGI. The CDR3 loop reads CASSYSSQVYYNEQFF. DNA of the CDR3: TGTGCCAGCAGTTACTCGAGCCAGGTCTACTACAATGAGCAGTTCTTC.

The V and J genes are TRBV4-1 and TRBJ2-7; D could derive from TRBD1 or TRBD2 (6 bases each). This CDR3 is built from 15 residues. V lost 1 base, J lost 2 bases, and 12 bases lay in between. Germline V gives CDR1 MGHRA, CDR2 YSYEKL. The CDR3 DNA sequence: TGCGCCAGCAGCCAAGTCGGGGGCGGAACCTACGAGCAGTACTTC. This translates into CASSQVGGGTYEQYF.

The chain links TRBV3-1 (or the pseudogene TRBV3-2) to TRBJ2-3; 10 bases agree with TRBD2. V lost 4 bases and J lost 5; bases outside the gene matches: 9. Germline CDR1 is LGHDT and CDR2 is YNNKEL (reference sequence). The CDR3 spans 16 residues. CDR3 sequence: CASSRVERGGRDTQYF. Written as DNA, the CDR3 is TGTGCCAGCAGCCGAGTGGAGCGGGGGGGCCGAGATACGCAGTATTTT.

V is TRBV11-2 and J is TRBJ1-6; a possible D gene is TRBD1 (5 bases). Germline loops: CDR1 SGHAT, CDR2 FQNNGV. Trimming pared 0 bases from V and 7 bases from J, leaving 16 bases between. This CDR3 comprises 17 residues. The CDR3 spells CASSLDRLGEGNSPLHF. The DNA of the CDR3 is TGTGCCAGCAGCTTAGATCGTTTAGGGGAGGGGAATTCACCCCTCCACTTT.

The chain is built from TRBV5-1 and TRBJ1-5; 8 bases line up with TRBD1. V lost 1 base to trimming and J lost 1 base; unmatched junction nucleotides: 1. In germline, CDR1 is SGHRS, CDR2 YFSETQ. This CDR3 is built from 15 residues. The CDR3 DNA reads TGCGCCAGCAGCTTGCAGGGGGCGAGCAATCAGCCCCAGCATTTT. Translated, it gives CASSLQGASNQPQHF.

This chain uses TRBV9 with TRBJ1-5; 9 bases agree with TRBD1. J gave up 8 bases and V 3 bases, and 6 bases lay outside the gene matches. Germline V CDR1 and CDR2: SGDLS, YYNGEE. This CDR3 is 14 amino acids long. DNA for the CDR3: TGTGCCAGCAGCGCCGGGACAGGGTGGGAGCCCCAGCATTTT. The encoded protein is CASSAGTGWEPQHF.

CDR3 loop: CASSLSMGLANYGYTF. The CDR3 nucleotides are TGTGCCAGCAGTTTATCGATGGGGCTAGCTAACTATGGCTACACCTTC. The rearrangement links TRBV27 to TRBJ1-2, with D possibly matching TRBD1 (5 bases). In germline, CDR1 is MNHEY, CDR2 SMNVEV (reference sequence). This CDR3 spans 16 amino acids. V was clipped by 0 bases and J by 0 bases, with 11 bases between them.

This clone was counted between two and nine times. The rearrangement joins TRBV5-8 to TRBJ1-5; D is unclear. This CDR3 comprises 13 residues. Trimming removed 5 bases from V and 6 bases from J, with 12 bases in between. Germline V lookup: CDR1 SGHTS, CDR2 YDEGEE. The CDR3 DNA is TGTGCCAGCAGTACCGGGAGGGCTCAGCCCCAGCATTTT. It is translated as CASSTGRAQPQHF.